Included here is one T cell receptor beta chain sequence, with context. Its specificity is not known. These data are taken from a study of cytomegalovirus exposure and HLA in healthy donors. Study-wide results and caveats: Reports state that TCR beta sequences accurately predicted most subjects' HLA-A and HLA-B alleles.

PCR primers comprised 60 Vbeta and 13 Jbeta primers. Generated by immunoSEQ multiplex PCR, the TCRdb table keeps only in-frame clones and is missing some. The table records under 200,000 clones, approximately 78% of them present only once. This CDR3 comprises 16 residues. CDR1 and CDR2 from the germline V gene are MNHEY and SVGAGI. The ends were cut back, 4 bases at V and 4 bases at J, with 17 bases in the middle. V is TRBV6-5 and J is TRBJ1-3; maybe TRBD1 (5 bases). The clonotype originates from a young woman in good health and CMV-seronegative. Sequencing was done on a sample of PBMCs. The CDR3 coding sequence is TGTGCCAGCAGTTCCCGTCGCGGGGGTGCGGGAAACACCATATATTTT. Translated: CASSSRRGGAGNTIYF.